The TCR beta chain described here comes from a study of T cell responses to AZD1222 COVID-19 vaccine. The table came from immunoSEQ multiplex PCR; TCRdb's copy has only in-frame clones and leaves some out. The data hold 75,000 to 95,000 clones, with roughly nine tenths observed a single time. Study-wide points: Clonal diversity was possibly underestimated, and white British individuals and females predominated among donors. Researchers took repertoire samples only after the peak T cell response had come. Nearly half of spike-specific TCRs reportedly target unmutated variant regions. Spike-specific TCR repertoires showed rising breadth and depth after two AZD1222 doses.

This CDR3 has 15 residues. Germline V gene sequence: CDR1 LNHDA, CDR2 SQIVND (reference sequence). This clone was seen only a few times. As yet, its antigen is unknown. The junction departs from germline at one end; a sequencing error may be responsible. The sequence derives from an adult in good health. V and J are TRBV19 and TRBJ1-2; 11 positions match TRBD1. Sequenced material: peripheral blood, taken on day 0 of AZD1222 vaccination. This CDR3 is CASTISGTGGYGYTF. The CDR3 nucleotides are TGTGCCAGTACTATATCCGGGACAGGGGGCTATGGCTACACCTTC.